This TCR beta chain was captured by sequencing in a study of blood T cell repertoires in COVID-19. Study summary: Recovered participants had two consecutive negative NP/OP PCR tests, healthcare professional clearance, or symptom resolution.

This clone was found once. The table came from immunoSEQ multiplex PCR; TCRdb's copy has only in-frame clones and leaves some out. Among 150,000 to 200,000 clones, 65% to 80% were seen once, and the ten largest hold around 20%. CDR3 length equals 17 residues. Trimming cost V 3 bases and J 3 bases; bases outside gene matches: 14. CDR1 and CDR2 from the germline V gene are LGHNT and FRNRAP. The specimen sequenced was PBMCs or T cells enriched from blood (not recorded which). This receptor was taken from a woman in her sixties or seventies in a cohort exposed to, infected with or recovered from COVID-19 (not recorded which). The chain employs TRBV12-5 and TRBJ2-7, with 7 bases fitting TRBD2. The CDR3 spells CASGFSLGGGSIYEQYF. Here the CDR3 DNA reads TGTGCTAGTGGTTTTAGCTTGGGCGGGGGTTCCATCTACGAGCAGTACTTC.